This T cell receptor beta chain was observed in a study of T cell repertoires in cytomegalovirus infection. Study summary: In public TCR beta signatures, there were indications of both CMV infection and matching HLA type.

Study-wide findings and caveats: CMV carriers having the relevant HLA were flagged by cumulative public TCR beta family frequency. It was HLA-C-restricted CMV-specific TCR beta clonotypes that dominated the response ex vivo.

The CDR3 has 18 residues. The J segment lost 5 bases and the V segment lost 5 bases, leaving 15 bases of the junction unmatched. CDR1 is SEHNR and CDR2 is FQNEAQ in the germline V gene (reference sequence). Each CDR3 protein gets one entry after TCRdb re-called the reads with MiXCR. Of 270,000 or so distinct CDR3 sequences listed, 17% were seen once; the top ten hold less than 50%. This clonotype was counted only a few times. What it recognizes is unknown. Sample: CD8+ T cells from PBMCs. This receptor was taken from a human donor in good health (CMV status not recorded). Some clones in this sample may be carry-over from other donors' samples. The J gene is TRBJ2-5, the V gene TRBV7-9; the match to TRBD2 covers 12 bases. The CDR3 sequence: CASSPMLSSGGARETQYF. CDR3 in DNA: TGTGCCAGCAGCCCGATGTTATCTAGCGGGGGGGCTCGGGAGACCCAGTACTTC.